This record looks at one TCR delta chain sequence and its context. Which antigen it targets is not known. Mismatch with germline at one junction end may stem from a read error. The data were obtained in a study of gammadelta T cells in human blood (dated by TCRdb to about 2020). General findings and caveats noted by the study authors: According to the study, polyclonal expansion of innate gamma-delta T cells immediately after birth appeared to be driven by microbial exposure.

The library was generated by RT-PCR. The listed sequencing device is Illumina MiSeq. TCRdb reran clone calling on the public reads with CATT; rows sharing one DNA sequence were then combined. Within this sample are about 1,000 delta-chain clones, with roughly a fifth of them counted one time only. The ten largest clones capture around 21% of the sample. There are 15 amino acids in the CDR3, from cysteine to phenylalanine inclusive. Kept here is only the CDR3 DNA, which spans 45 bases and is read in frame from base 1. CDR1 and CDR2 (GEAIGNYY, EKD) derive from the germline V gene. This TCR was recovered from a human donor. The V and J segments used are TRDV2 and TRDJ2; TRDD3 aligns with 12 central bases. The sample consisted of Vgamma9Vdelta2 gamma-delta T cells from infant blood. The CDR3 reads CARDTILGDTALLFF. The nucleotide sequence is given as TGTGCCCGTGACACTATACTGGGGGATACAGCACTACTCTTCTTT.